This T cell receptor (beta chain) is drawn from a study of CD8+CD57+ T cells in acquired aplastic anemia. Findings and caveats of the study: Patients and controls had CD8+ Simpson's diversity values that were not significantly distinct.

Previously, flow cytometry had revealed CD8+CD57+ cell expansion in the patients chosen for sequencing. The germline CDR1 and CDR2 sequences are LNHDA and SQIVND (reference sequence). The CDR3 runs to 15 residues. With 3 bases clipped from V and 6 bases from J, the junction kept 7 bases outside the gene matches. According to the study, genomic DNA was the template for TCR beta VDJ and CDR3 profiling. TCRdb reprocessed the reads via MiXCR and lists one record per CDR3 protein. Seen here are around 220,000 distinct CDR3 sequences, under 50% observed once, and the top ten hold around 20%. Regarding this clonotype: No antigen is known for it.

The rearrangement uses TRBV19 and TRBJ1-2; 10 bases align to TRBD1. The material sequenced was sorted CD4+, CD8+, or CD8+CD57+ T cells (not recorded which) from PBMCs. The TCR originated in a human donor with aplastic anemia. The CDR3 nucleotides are TGTGCCAGTAGTATCCTAGGACAGGGGGGCCATGGCTACACCTTC. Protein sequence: CASSILGQGGHGYTF.